Included here is one T cell receptor beta chain sequence, with context. The antigen remains undetermined. These data are taken from a study of cytomegalovirus exposure and HLA in healthy donors. PCR was performed using 60 Vbeta and 13 Jbeta primers. Generated by immunoSEQ multiplex PCR, the TCRdb table keeps only in-frame clones and is missing some. The sample shows around 39,000 clones, and around 3.8% sits with its ten largest clones. The CDR3 spans 16 residues. Germline V lookup: CDR1 SGHTA, CDR2 FQGNSA. With 1 base removed from V and 5 bases from J, the gap between germline ends came to 15 bases. Overall study findings and caveats: Because they were indistinguishable, some V segments, including TRBV6-2 and TRBV6-3, were excluded. TCR beta V- and J-gene trimming, according to a later analysis, was linked to a missense DCLRE1C variant. CMV serostatus was the only recorded immune exposure for donors. In a later analysis, common viral pathogens appeared linked to several of the most significant clusters.

The sequenced material came from PBMCs. The chain links TRBV7-2 to TRBJ2-1; tentatively, D is TRBD2 (7 bases). The TCR comes from a male donor in good health and CMV-seronegative. This CDR3 reads CASSLDAGAQNNEQFF. CDR3 DNA: TGTGCCAGCAGCTTAGATGCGGGGGCCCAAAACAATGAGCAGTTCTTC.